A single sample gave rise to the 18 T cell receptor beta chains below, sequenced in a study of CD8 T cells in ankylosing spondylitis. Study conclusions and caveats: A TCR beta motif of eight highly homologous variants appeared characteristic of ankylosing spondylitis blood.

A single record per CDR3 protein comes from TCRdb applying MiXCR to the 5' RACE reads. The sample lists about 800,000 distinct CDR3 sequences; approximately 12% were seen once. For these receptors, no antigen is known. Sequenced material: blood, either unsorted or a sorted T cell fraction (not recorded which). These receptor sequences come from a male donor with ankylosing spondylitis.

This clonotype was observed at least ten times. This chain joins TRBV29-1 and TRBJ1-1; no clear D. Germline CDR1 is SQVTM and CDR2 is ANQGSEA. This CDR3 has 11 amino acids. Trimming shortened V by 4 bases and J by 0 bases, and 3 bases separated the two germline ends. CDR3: CSVGLNTEAFF. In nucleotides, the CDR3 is TGCAGCGTTGGACTGAACACTGAAGCTTTCTTT. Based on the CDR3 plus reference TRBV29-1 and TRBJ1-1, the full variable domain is SAVISQKPSRDICQRGTSLTIQCQVDSQVTMMFWYRQQPGQSLTLIATANQGSEATYESGFVIDKFPISRPNLTFSTLTVSNMSPEDSSIYLCSVGLNTEAFFGQGTRLTVV.

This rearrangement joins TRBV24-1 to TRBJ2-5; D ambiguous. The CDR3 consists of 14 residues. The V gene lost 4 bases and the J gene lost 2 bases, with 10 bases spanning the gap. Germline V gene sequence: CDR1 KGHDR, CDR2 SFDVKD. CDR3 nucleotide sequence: TGTGCCACCAGTGAATCACAGCTTCAAGAGACCCAGTACTTC. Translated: CATSESQLQETQYF.

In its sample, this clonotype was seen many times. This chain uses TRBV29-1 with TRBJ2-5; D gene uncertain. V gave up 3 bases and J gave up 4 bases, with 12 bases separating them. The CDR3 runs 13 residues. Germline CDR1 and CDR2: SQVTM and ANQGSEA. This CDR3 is CSVDGSLLETQYF. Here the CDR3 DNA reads TGCAGCGTTGATGGCAGCCTCTTAGAGACCCAGTACTTC.

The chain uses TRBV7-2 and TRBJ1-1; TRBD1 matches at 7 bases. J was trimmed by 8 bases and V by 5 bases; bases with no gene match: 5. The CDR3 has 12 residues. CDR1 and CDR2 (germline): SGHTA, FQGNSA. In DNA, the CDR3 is TGTGCCAGCAGCCACAGGGGTTCGGAAGCTTTCTTT. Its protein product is CASSHRGSEAFF.

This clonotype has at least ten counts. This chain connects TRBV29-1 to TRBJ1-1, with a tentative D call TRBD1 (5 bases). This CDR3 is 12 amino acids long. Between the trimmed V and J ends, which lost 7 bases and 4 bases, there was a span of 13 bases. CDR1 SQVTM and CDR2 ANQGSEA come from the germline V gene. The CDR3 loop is CSGGVVGTEAFF. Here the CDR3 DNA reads TGCAGCGGAGGGGTTGTAGGCACTGAAGCTTTCTTT.

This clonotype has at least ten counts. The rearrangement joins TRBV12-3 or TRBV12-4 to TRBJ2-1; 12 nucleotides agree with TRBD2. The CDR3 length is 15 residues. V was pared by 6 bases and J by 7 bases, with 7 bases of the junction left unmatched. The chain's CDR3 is CASRRLAGVGNEQFF. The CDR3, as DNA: TGTGCCAGCAGGAGACTAGCGGGAGTGGGGAATGAGCAGTTCTTC.

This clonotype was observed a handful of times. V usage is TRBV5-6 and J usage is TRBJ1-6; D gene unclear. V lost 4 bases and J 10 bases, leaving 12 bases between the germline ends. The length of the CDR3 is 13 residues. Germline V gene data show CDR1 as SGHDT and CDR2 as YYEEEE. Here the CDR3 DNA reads TGTGCCAGCAGCCCCGACCCTGACTCACCCCTCCACTTT. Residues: CASSPDPDSPLHF.

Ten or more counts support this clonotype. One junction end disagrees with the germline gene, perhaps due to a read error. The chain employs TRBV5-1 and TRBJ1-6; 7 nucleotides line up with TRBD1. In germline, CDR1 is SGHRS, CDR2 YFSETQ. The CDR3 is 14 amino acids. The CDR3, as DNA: TGTGCCAGCAGCTTGACAGGGTATAATTCACCCCTCCACTTT. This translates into CASSLTGYNSPLHF.

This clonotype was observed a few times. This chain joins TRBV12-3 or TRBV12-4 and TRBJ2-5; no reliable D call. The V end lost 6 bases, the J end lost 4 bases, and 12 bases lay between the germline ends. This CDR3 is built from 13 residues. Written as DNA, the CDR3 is TGTGCCAGCAGATATGGATTATCAGAGACCCAGTACTTC. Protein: CASRYGLSETQYF.

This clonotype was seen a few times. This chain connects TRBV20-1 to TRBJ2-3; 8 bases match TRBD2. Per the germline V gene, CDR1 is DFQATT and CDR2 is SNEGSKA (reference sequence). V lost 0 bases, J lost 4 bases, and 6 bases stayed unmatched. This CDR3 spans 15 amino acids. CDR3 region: CSARDGTGGADTQYF. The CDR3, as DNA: TGCAGTGCTAGAGATGGCACGGGGGGGGCAGATACGCAGTATTTT.

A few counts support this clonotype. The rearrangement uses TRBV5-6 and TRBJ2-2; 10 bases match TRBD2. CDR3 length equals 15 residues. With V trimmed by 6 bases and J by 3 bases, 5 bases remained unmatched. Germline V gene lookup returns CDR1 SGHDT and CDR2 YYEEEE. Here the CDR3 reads CASTGTSAHTGELFF. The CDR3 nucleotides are TGTGCCAGCACCGGGACTAGCGCCCACACCGGGGAGCTGTTTTTT.

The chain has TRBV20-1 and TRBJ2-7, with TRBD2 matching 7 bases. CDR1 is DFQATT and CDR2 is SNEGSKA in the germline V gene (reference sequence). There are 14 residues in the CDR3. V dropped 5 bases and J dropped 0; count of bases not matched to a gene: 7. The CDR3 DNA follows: TGCAGTGCTCTCCGCGGGGGACTCTCCTACGAGCAGTACTTC. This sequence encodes CSALRGGLSYEQYF.

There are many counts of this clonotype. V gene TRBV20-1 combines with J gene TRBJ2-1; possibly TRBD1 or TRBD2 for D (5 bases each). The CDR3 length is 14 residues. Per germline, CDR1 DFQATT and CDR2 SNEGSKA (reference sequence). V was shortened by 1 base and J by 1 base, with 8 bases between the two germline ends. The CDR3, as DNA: TGCAGTGCTAGAGCGGGACCGTCCTACAATGAGCAGTTCTTC. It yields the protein CSARAGPSYNEQFF.

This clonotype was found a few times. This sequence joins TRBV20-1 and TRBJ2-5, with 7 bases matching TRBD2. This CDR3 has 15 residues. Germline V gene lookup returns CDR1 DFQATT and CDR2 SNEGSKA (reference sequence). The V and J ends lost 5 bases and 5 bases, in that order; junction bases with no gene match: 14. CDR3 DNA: TGCAGTGCTCCCTTTATTTGGGACTACGGTGAGACCCAGTACTTC. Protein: CSAPFIWDYGETQYF.

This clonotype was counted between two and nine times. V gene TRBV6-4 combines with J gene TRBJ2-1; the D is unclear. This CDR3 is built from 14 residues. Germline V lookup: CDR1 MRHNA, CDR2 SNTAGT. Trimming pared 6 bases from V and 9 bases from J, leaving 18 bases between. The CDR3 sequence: CASRRLMGNGEQFF. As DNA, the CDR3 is TGTGCCAGCAGGAGATTGATGGGGAACGGTGAGCAGTTCTTC.

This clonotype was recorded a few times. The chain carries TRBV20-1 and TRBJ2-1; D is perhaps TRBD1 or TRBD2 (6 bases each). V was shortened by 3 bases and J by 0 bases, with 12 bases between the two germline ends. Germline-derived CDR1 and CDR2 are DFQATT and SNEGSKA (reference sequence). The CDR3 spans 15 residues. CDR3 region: CSASGGRSSYNEQFF. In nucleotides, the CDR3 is TGCAGTGCTAGTGGGGGGCGGAGCTCCTACAATGAGCAGTTCTTC.

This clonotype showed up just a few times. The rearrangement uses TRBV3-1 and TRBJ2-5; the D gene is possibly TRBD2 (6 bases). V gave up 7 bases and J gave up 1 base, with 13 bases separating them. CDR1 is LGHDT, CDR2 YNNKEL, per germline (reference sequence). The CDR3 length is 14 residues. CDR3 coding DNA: TGTGCCAGCACCTATTTGGGGGGCCAAGAGACCCAGTACTTC. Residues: CASTYLGGQETQYF.

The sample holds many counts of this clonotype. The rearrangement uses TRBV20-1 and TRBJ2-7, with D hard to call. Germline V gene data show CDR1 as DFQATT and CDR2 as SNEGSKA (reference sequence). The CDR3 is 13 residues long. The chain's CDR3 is CSPPSPRSYEQYF. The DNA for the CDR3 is TGCAGCCCTCCCTCTCCCCGGAGCTACGAGCAGTACTTC.